One TCR beta chain is described in this entry. The antigen remains unidentified. This specimen comes from a study of cytomegalovirus exposure and HLA in healthy donors. The PCR made use of 60 Vbeta and 13 Jbeta primers. Measured with immunoSEQ multiplex PCR; TCRdb has only the in-frame clones, and not every one. The sample records about 140,000 clones, 76% being singletons. Study-wide findings and caveats: It was approximately 170 TCR beta chains that were listed as cytomegalovirus-associated. A later analysis revealed that TCR association rates differed between HLA loci, peaking at DRB1 and bottoming out at HLA-C.

There are 14 residues in the CDR3. Between the trimmed V and J ends, which lost 7 bases and 2 bases, there was a span of 13 bases. The germline CDR1 and CDR2 sequences are SNHLY and FYNNEI. This clonotype was sampled from a woman aged 40 to 50 in good health and CMV-seronegative. The chain joins TRBV2 to TRBJ2-3; TRBD1 is a possible D gene (6 bases). Sample: PBMCs. The CDR3 coding sequence is TGTGCCAGCAAAATGGGGACACCCACAGATACGCAGTATTTT. It is translated as CASKMGTPTDTQYF.